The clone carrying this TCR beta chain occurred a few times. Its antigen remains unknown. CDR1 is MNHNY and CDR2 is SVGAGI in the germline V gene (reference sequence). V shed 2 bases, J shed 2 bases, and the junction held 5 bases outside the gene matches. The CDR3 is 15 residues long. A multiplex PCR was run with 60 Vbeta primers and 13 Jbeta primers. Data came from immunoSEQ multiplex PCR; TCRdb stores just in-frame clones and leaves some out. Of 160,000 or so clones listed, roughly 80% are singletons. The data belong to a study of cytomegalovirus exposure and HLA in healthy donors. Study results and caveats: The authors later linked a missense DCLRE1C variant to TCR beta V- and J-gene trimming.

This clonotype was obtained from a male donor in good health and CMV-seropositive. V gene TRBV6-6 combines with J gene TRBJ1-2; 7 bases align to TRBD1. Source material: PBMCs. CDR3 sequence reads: CASSYGRGLNYGYTF. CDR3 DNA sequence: TGTGCCAGCAGTTACGGAAGGGGGCTGAACTATGGCTACACCTTC.